This TCR beta chain was identified during a study of T cells in Graves' hyperthyroidism and ophthalmopathy. Findings and caveats of the study: Most thyroid clonotypes expanded above 0.001 appeared in blood too.

The ends lost 1 base at V and 0 bases at J; junction bases unmatched: 20. This CDR3 region has 21 residues. Germline loops: CDR1 SGHNT, CDR2 YENEEA. Stable Graves' hyperthyroidism meant no ophthalmopathy progression within 18 months. Exclusion criteria comprised uncontrolled infection, other autoimmune disease, pregnancy or lactation. For this clonotype: Its target is unknown.

TCR beta CDR3 region amplification was performed from RNA transcripts. An initial round of RT-PCR targeting the TCR CDR3 relied on the HTBI primer set. TCRdb reprocessed the multiplex PCR reads via MiXCR and lists one record per CDR3 protein. This table has about 420,000 distinct CDR3 sequences, around 15% appearing once. This TCR came from a young woman with Graves' hyperthyroidism. The J gene is TRBJ1-1, the V gene TRBV11-3; TRBD1 matches at 7 bases. Sequencing was performed on blood. CDR3 sequence: CASSLASTGTKLGLMNTEAFF. CDR3 nucleotide sequence: TGTGCCAGCAGCTTAGCCTCGACAGGGACAAAATTGGGATTAATGAACACTGAAGCTTTCTTT.